This passage covers 10 T cell receptor beta chains from one sample sequenced in a study of blood T cell repertoires in COVID-19 (dated by TCRdb to between 2020 and 2021). Receptor amplification or capture employed the immunoSEQ multiplex PCR assay. The immuneACCESS repertoire file appears here via TCRdb, limited to in-frame rearrangements. These files lack a portion of the clones; in checked studies, under half of the deficit traces to unresolved V genes, and the cause of the others is not known. Counted in this sample were hundreds of thousands of clones; 65% to 85% of them appeared once. The ten most abundant clones make up roughly 5.8% of the sample. The material sequenced was peripheral blood. Source of these receptors: an elderly man with acute or convalescent COVID-19.

The chain recombines TRBV4-1 with TRBJ2-7; tentatively, D is TRBD1 (6 bases). Trimming shortened V by 0 bases and J by 0 bases, and 15 bases separated the two germline ends. The CDR3 spans 17 residues. Germline assignment: CDR1 MGHRA and CDR2 YSYEKL. The CDR3 sequence: CASSQDLTRGISYEQYF. The DNA of the CDR3 is TGCGCCAGCAGCCAAGATCTGACCAGGGGTATCTCCTACGAGCAGTACTTC.

The V gene is TRBV7-2, the J gene TRBJ1-1; D may be TRBD1 (5 bases). V dropped 2 bases and J dropped 1 base, with 11 bases sitting between them. Germline loops: CDR1 SGHTA, CDR2 FQGNSA. CDR3 length: 15 residues. Here the CDR3 DNA reads TGTGCCAGCAGCTTACTCGGGGGTGGGAACACTGAAGCTTTCTTT. It specifies CASSLLGGGNTEAFF.

In this sample, this clone turned up once. This chain joins TRBV5-6 and TRBJ1-1, with unresolved D. In germline, CDR1 is SGHDT, CDR2 YYEEEE. V was clipped by 0 bases and J by 8 bases, with 5 bases between them. This CDR3 spans 11 amino acids. The DNA for the CDR3 is TGTGCCAGCAGCTTGGGTCAAGAAGCTTTCTTT. The encoded protein is CASSLGQEAFF.

The V gene is TRBV27, the J gene TRBJ2-6, with 7 positions matching TRBD1. Germline V gene data show CDR1 as MNHEY and CDR2 as SMNVEV (reference sequence). The CDR3 contains 16 residues. Unmatched junction bases numbered 4, after V lost 5 bases and J lost 0 bases. The CDR3 reads CASSKQGPSGANVLTF. CDR3 DNA sequence: TGTGCCAGCAGTAAACAGGGGCCCTCTGGGGCCAACGTCCTGACTTTC.

The rearrangement joins TRBV29-1 to TRBJ2-3; 8 positions match TRBD2. The CDR3 loop spans 13 amino acids. CDR1 is SQVTM, CDR2 ANQGSEA, per germline. The trim removed 3 bases at V and 6 bases at J, leaving 5 bases unmatched. CDR3 DNA sequence: TGCAGCGTTGAGGCGGGGGGCGTGGATACGCAGTATTTT. Translating gives CSVEAGGVDTQYF.

In regard to this clone: Compared with germline, one end of the junction differs, possibly owing to a read error. V usage is TRBV3-1 (or the pseudogene TRBV3-2) and J usage is TRBJ2-7; 7 bases line up with TRBD1. Germline CDR1 is LGHDT and CDR2 is YNNKEL (reference sequence). The CDR3 consists of 12 residues. CDR3 sequence: CASSQGQTGHKF. In DNA, the CDR3 is TGTGCCAGCAGCCAGGGCCAGACAGGGCATAAATTC.

The rearrangement links TRBV7-9 to TRBJ1-1; D unclear. There are 13 residues in the CDR3. Germline loops: CDR1 SEHNR, CDR2 FQNEAQ (reference sequence). V was clipped by 5 bases and J by 9 bases, with 16 bases between them. CDR3 sequence: CASSLAEAPKAFF. CDR3 DNA sequence: TGTGCCAGCAGCCTTGCCGAAGCTCCAAAAGCTTTCTTT.

A few counts support this clone. The CDR3 nucleotides are TGCGCCAGCAGCAGAAGGTCCGTGGCTAGCGCCTACTACGAGCAGTACTTC. Amino acid sequence: CASSRRSVASAYYEQYF. The chain carries TRBV5-1 and TRBJ2-7, with D perhaps TRBD2 (6 bases). Germline CDR1 and CDR2: SGHRS and YFSETQ. The CDR3 is 17 amino acids. V was cut by 4 bases and J by 3 bases, with 23 bases left in between.

The genes are TRBV5-1 and TRBJ2-1; maybe TRBD1 (5 bases). The V end lost 7 bases, the J end lost 0 bases, and 20 bases lay between the germline ends. CDR1 SGHRS and CDR2 YFSETQ come from the germline V gene. CDR3 length: 17 amino acids. CDR3 residues: CASGAGDVSSSYNEQFF. As DNA, the CDR3 is TGCGCCAGCGGGGCAGGAGACGTCTCAAGCTCCTACAATGAGCAGTTCTTC.

This sequence joins TRBV19 and TRBJ1-1; the D is unclear. V was cut by 1 base and J by 1 base, with 10 bases left in between. The CDR3 runs to 15 residues. The germline gives CDR1 LNHDA, CDR2 SQIVND (reference sequence). The CDR3 region is CASSIGAFGNTEAFF. CDR3 bases: TGTGCCAGTAGTATAGGAGCTTTTGGGAACACTGAAGCTTTCTTT.